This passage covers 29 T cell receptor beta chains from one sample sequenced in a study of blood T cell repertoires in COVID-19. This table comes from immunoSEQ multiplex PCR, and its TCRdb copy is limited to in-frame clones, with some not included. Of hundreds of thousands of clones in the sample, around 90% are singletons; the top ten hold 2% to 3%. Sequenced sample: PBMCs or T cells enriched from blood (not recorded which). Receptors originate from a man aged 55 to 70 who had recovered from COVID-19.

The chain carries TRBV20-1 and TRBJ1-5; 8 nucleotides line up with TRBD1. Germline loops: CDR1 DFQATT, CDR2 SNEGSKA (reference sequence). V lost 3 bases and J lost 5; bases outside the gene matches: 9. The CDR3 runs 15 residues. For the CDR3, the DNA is TGCAGTGCTAGTCAGATGCAGGGGGCATATCAGCCCCAGCATTTT. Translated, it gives CSASQMQGAYQPQHF.

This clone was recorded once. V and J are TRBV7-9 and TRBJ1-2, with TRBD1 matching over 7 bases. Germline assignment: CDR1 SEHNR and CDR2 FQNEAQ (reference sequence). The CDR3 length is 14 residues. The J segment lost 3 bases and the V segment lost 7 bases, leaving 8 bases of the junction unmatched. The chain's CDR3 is CASTLDRVDYGYTF. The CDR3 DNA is TGTGCCAGCACCCTCGACAGGGTTGACTATGGCTACACCTTC.

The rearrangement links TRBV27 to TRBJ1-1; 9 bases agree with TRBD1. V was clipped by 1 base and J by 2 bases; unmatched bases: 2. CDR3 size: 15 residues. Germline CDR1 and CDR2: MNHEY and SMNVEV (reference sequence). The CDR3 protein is CASSLLGQGNTEAFF. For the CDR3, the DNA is TGTGCCAGCAGTTTATTGGGACAGGGAAACACTGAAGCTTTCTTT.

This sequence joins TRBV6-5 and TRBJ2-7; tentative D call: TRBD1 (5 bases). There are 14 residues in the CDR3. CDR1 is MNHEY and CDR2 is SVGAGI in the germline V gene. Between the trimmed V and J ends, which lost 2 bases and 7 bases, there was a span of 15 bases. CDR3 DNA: TGTGCCAGCAGTTACGGTGCCAGGGCATTAGAGCAGTACTTC. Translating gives CASSYGARALEQYF.

DNA of the CDR3: TGTGCCAGCAGACGAATTGGGGGACAGGGTCTTAATTCACCCCTCCACTTT. Its translation is CASRRIGGQGLNSPLHF. V gene TRBV2 combines with J gene TRBJ1-6; 9 bases map to TRBD1. CDR3 length: 17 amino acids. Per the germline V gene, CDR1 is SNHLY and CDR2 is FYNNEI. V was pared by 6 bases and J by 6 bases, with 12 bases of the junction left unmatched.

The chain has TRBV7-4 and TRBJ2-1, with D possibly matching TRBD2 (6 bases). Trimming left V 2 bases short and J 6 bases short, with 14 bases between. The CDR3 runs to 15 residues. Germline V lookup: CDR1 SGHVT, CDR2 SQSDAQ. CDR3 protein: CASSLNRDLTNEQFF. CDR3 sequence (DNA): TGTGCCAGCAGCTTAAACCGGGACTTGACCAATGAGCAGTTCTTC.

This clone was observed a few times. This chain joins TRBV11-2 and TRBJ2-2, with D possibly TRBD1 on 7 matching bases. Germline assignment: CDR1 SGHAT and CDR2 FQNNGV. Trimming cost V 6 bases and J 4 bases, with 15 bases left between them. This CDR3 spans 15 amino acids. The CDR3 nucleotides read TGTGCCAGCAGTATTAGACAGGGAGGCACCGGGGAGCTGTTTTTT. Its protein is CASSIRQGGTGELFF.

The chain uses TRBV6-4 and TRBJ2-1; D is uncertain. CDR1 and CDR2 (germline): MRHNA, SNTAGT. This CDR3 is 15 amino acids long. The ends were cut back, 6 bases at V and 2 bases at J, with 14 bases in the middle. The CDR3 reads CASSVKAATYNEQFF. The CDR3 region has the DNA TGTGCCAGCAGCGTCAAAGCAGCGACCTACAATGAGCAGTTCTTC.

Here the CDR3 reads CASIPGGGNQPQHF. In DNA form, the CDR3 reads TGTGCCAGCATTCCGGGGGGAGGAAATCAGCCCCAGCATTTT. The chain carries TRBV28 and TRBJ1-5; possibly TRBD1 for D (5 bases). V lost 7 bases, J lost 4 bases, and 14 bases lay in between. The germline V gene encodes CDR1 MDHEN and CDR2 SYDVKM. This CDR3 comprises 14 residues.

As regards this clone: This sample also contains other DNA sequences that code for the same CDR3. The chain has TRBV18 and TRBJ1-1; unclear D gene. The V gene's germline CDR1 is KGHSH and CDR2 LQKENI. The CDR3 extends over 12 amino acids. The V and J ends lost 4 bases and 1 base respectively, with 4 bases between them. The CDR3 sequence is CASSQQNTEAFF. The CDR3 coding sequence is TGTGCCAGCTCACAACAGAACACTGAAGCTTTCTTT.

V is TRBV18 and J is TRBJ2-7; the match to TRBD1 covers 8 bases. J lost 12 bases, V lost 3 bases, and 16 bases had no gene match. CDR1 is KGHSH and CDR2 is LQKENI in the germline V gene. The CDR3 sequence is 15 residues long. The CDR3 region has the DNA TGTGCCAGCTCACCTCAAAGGACAGGGTCCCTCGGCGGGTACTTC. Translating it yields CASSPQRTGSLGGYF. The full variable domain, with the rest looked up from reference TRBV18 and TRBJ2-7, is NAGVMQNPRHLVRRRGQEARLRCSPMKGHSHVYWYRQLPEEGLKFMVYLQKENIIDESGMPKERFSAEFPKEGPSILRIQQVVRGDSAAYFCASSPQRTGSLGGYFGPGTRLTVT.

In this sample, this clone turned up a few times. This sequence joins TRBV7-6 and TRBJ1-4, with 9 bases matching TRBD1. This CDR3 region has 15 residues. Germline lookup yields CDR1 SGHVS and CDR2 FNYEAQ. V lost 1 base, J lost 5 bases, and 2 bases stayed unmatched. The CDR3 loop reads CASSLGDRDNEKLFF. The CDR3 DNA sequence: TGTGCCAGCAGCTTAGGGGACAGGGACAATGAAAAACTGTTTTTT.

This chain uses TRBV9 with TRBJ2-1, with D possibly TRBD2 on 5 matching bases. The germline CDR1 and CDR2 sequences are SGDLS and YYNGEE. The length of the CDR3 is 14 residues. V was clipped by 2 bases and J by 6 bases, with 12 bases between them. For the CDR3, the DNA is TGTGCCAGCAGCGTCGGAGGACTCACCAATGAGCAGTTCTTC. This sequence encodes CASSVGGLTNEQFF.

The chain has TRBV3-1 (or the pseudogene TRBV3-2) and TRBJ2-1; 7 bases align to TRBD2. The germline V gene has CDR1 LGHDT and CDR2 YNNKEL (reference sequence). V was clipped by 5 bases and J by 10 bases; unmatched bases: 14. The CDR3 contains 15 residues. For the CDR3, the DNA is TGTGCCAGCAGCAGTATAGCGGGTACCGGCGGAGAGCAGTTCTTC. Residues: CASSSIAGTGGEQFF.

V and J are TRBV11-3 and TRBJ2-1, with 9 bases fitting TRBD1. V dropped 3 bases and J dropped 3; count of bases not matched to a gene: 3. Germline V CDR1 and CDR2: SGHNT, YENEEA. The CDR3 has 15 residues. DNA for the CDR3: TGTGCCAGCAGCTTGGGACAGGGACTCTACAATGAGCAGTTCTTC. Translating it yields CASSLGQGLYNEQFF.

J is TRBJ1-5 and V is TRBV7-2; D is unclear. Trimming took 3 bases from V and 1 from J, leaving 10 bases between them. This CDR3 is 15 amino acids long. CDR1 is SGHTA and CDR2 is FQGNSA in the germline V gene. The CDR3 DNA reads TGTGCCAGCAGCTTCGGCGCGGCAAGCAATCAGCCCCAGCATTTT. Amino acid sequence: CASSFGAASNQPQHF.

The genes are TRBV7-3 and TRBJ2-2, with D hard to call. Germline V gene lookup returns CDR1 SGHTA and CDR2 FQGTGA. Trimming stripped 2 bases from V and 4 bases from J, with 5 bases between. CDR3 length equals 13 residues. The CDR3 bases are TGTGCCAGCAGCTTATCGGGCACCGGGGAGCTGTTTTTT. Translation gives CASSLSGTGELFF.

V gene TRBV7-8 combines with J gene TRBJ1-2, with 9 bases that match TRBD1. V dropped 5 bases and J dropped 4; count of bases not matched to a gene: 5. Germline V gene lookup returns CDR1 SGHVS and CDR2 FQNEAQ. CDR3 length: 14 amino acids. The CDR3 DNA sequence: TGTGCCAGCAGCCTCACAGGGGGCGGCTATGGCTACACCTTC. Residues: CASSLTGGGYGYTF.

CDR3 residues: CAWGTDQPQHF. DNA for the CDR3: TGTGCCTGGGGGACAGATCAGCCCCAGCATTTT. The chain is built from TRBV30 and TRBJ1-5; 7 bases are shared with TRBD1. CDR1 GTSNPN and CDR2 SVGIG come from the germline V gene (reference sequence). The V segment lost 5 bases and the J segment 5 bases; nucleotides outside the gene matches: 0. This CDR3 has 11 residues.

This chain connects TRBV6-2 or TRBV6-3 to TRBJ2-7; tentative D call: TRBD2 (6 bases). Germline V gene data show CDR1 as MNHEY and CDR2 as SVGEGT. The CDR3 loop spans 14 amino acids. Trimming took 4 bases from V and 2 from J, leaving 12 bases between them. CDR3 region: CASSLTAGPYEQYF. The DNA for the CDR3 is TGTGCCAGCAGTTTGACTGCGGGGCCCTACGAGCAGTACTTC.

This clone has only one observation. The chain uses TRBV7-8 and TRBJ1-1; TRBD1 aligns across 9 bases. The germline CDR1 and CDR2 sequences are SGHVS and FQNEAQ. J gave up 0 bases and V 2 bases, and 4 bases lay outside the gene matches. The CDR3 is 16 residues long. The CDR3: CASSLWGQGMNTEAFF. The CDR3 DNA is TGTGCCAGCAGCTTATGGGGACAGGGCATGAACACTGAAGCTTTCTTT. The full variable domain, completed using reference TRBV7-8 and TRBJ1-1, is GAGVSQSPRYKVAKRGQDVALRCDPISGHVSLFWYQQALGQGPEFLTYFQNEAQLDKSGLPSDRFFAERPEGSVSTLKIQRTQQEDSAVYLCASSLWGQGMNTEAFFGQGTRLTVV.

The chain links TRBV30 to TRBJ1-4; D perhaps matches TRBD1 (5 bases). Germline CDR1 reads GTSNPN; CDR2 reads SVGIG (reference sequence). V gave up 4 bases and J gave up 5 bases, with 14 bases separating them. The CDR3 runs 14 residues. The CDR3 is CAWTVDIKNEKLFF. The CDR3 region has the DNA TGTGCCTGGACTGTGGACATCAAAAATGAAAAACTGTTTTTT.

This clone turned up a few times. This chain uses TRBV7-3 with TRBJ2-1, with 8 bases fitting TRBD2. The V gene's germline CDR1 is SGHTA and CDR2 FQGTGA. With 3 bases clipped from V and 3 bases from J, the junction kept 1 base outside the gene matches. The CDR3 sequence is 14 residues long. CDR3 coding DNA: TGTGCCAGCAGCTTGGGGACTAGCTACAATGAGCAGTTCTTC. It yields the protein CASSLGTSYNEQFF.

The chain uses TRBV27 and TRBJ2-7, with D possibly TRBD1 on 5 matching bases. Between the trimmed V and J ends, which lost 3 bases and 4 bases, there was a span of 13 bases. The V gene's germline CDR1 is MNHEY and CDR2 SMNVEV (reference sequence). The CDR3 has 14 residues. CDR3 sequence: CASSFAQGRYEQYF. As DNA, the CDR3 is TGTGCCAGCAGTTTTGCGCAGGGTCGGTACGAGCAGTACTTC.

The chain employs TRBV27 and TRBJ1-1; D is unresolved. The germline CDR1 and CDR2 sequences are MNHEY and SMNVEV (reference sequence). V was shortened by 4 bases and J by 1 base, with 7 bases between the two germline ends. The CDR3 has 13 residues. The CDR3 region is CASSSGPNTEAFF. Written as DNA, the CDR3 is TGTGCCAGCAGTTCAGGTCCGAACACTGAAGCTTTCTTT.

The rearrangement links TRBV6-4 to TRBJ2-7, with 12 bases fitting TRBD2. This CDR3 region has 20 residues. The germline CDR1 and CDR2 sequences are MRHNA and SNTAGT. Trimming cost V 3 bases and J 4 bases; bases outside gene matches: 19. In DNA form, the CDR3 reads TGTGCCAGCAGTGAGTCCAGACTAGCGGGAGTTCGGGCCCTAAGGTACGAGCAGTACTTC. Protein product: CASSESRLAGVRALRYEQYF.

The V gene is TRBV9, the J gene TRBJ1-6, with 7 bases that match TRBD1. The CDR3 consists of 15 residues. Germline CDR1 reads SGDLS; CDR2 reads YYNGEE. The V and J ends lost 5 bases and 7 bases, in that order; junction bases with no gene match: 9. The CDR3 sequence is CASRDGTAGNSPLHF. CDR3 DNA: TGTGCCAGCAGGGACGGGACAGCCGGAAATTCACCCCTCCACTTT.

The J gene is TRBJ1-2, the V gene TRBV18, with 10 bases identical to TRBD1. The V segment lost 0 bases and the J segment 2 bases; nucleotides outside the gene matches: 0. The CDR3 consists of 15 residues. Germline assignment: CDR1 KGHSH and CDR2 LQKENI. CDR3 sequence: CASSPPDRGNYGYTF. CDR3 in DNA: TGTGCCAGCTCACCACCGGACAGGGGGAACTATGGCTACACCTTC.

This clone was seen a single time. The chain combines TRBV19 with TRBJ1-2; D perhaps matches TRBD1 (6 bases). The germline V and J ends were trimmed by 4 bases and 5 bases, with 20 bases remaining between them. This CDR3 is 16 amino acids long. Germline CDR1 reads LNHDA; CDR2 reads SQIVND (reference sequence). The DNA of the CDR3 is TGTGCCAGTAGTAAAGCCGGGACATCCTTAGGGTATGGCTACACCTTC. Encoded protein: CASSKAGTSLGYGYTF.